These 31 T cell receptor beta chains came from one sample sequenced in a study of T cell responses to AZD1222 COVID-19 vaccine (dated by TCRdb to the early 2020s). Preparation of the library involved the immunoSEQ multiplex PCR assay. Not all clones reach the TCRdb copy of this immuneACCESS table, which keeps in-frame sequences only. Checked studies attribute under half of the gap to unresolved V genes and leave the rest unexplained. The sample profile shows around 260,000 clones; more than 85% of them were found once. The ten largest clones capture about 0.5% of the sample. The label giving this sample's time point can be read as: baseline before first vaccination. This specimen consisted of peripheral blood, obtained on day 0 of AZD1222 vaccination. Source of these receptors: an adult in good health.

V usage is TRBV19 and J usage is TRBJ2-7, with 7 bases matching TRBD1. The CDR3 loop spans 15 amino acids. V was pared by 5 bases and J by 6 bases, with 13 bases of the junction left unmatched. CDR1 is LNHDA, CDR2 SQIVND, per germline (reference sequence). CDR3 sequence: CASSPYSDRAGEQYF. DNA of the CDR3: TGTGCCAGTAGTCCATATTCCGACAGGGCGGGCGAGCAGTACTTC.

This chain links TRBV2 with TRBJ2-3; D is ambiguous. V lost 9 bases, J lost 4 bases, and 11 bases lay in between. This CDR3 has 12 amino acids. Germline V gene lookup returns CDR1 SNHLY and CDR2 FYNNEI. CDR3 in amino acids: CASWGSADTQYF. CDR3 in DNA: TGTGCCAGTTGGGGAAGCGCAGATACGCAGTATTTT. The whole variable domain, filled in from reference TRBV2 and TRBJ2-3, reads EPEVTQTPSHQVTQMGQEVILRCVPISNHLYFYWYRQILGQKVEFLVSFYNNEISEKSEIFDDQFSVERPDGSNFTLKIRSTKLEDSAMYFCASWGSADTQYFGPGTRLTVL.

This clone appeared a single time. CDR3 nucleotides: TGTGCCAGCAGTTACGTGGGGTTGGACTATGGCTACACCTTC. This sequence encodes CASSYVGLDYGYTF. This chain links TRBV6-5 with TRBJ1-2, with D uncertain. Germline assignment: CDR1 MNHEY and CDR2 SVGAGI. The V and J ends lost 2 bases and 3 bases respectively, with 10 bases between them. The length of the CDR3 is 14 residues.

Written as DNA, the CDR3 is TGTGCCAGCAGCTCCCGCGGAGGAAGGGCAAACATTCAGTACTTC. It codes for CASSSRGGRANIQYF. V is TRBV4-2 and J is TRBJ2-4, with a possible D match to TRBD2 (5 bases). Germline CDR1 and CDR2: LGHNA and YNFKEQ. Trimming shortened V by 5 bases and J by 6 bases, and 17 bases separated the two germline ends. The CDR3 has 15 amino acids.

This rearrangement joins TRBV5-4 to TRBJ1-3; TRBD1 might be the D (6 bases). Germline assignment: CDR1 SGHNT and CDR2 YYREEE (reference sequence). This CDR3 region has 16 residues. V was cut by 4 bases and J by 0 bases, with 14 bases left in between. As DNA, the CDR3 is TGTGCCAGCAGCCCCGGGGGCGGGAGCTCTGGAAACACCATATATTTT. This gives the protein CASSPGGGSSGNTIYF.

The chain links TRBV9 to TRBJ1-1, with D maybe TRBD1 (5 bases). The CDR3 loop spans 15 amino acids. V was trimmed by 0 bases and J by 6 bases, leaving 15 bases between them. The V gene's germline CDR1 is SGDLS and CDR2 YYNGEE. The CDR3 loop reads CASSVGGGLRAEAFF. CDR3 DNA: TGTGCCAGCAGCGTAGGGGGCGGCCTAAGGGCTGAAGCTTTCTTT.

The CDR3 coding sequence is TGTGCCAGCAGCGCACCACAGGGTGGGGAAGGAGAGACCCAGTACTTC. Residues: CASSAPQGGEGETQYF. The chain recombines TRBV21-1 with TRBJ2-5; TRBD1, the table's D call, was not compared with the DNA. TRBV21-1 is a known pseudogene. This CDR3 has 16 amino acids.

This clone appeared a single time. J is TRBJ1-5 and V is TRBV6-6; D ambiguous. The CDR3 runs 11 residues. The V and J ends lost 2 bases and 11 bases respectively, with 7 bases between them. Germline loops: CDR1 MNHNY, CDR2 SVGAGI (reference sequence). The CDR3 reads CASSYSEAQHF. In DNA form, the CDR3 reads TGTGCCAGCAGTTACAGTGAAGCCCAGCATTTT.

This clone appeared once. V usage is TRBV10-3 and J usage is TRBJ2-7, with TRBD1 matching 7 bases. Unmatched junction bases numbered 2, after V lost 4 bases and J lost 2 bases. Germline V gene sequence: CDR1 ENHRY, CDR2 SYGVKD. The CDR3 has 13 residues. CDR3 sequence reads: CAISGQGTYEQYF. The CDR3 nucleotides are TGTGCCATCAGTGGACAGGGAACCTACGAGCAGTACTTC.

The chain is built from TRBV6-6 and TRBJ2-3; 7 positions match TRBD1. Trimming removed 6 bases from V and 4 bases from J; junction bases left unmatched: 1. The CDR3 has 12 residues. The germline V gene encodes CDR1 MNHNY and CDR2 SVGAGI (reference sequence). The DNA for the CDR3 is TGTGCCAGCAGGACAGGGCCAGATACGCAGTATTTT. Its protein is CASRTGPDTQYF.

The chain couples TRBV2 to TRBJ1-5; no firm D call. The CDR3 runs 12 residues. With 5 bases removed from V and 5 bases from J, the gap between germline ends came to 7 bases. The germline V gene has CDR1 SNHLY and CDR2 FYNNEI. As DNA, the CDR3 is TGTGCCAGCAGTCTGAGGCATCAGCCCCAGCATTTT. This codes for CASSLRHQPQHF.

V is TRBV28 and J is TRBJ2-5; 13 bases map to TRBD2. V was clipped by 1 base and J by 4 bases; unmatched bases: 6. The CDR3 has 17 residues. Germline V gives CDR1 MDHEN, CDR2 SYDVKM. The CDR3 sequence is CASSLLRLAGGRETQYF. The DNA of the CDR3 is TGTGCCAGCAGTTTATTAAGACTAGCGGGAGGAAGAGAGACCCAGTACTTC. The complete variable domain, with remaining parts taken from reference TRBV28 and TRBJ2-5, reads DVKVTQSSRYLVKRTGEKVFLECVQDMDHENMFWYRQDPGLGLRLIYFSYDVKMKEKGDIPEGYSVSREKKERFSLILESASTNQTSMYLCASSLLRLAGGRETQYFGPGTRLLVL.

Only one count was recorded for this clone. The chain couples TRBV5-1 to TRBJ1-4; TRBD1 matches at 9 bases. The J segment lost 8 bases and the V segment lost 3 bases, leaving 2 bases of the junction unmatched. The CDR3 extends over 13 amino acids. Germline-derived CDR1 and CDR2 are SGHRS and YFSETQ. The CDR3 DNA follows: TGCGCCAGCAGCTCTACAGGGGGCGAAAAACTGTTTTTT. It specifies CASSSTGGEKLFF.

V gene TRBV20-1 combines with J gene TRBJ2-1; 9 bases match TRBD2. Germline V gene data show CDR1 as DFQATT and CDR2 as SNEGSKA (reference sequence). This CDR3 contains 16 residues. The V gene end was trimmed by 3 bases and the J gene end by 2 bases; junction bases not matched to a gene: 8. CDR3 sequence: CSASRREGQTYNEQFF. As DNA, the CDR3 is TGCAGTGCTAGTCGGCGGGAGGGCCAAACCTACAATGAGCAGTTCTTC.

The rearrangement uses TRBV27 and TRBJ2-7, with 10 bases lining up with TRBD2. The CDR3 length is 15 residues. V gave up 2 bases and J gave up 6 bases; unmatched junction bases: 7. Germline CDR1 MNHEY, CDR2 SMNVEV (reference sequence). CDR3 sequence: CASSLRLAGALEQYF. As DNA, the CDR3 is TGTGCCAGCAGTTTAAGGCTAGCGGGAGCCCTCGAGCAGTACTTC.

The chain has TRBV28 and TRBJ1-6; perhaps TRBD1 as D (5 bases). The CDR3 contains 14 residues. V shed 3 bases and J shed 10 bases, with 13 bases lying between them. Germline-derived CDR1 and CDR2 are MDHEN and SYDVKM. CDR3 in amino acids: CASSLGQGNSPLHF. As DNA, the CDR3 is TGTGCCAGCAGTTTGGGTCAGGGAAACTCACCCCTCCACTTT.

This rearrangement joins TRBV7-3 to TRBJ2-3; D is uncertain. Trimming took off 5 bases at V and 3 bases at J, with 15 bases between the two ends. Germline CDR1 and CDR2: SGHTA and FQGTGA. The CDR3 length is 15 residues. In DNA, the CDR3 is TGTGCCAGCAGCACGGACGGAACCAGGACAGATACGCAGTATTTT. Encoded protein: CASSTDGTRTDTQYF.

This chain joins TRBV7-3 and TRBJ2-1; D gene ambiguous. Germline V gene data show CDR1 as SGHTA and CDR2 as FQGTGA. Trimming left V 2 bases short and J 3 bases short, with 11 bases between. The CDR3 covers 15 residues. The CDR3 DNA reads TGTGCCAGCAGCTTAGGCGGTCTGAGCTACAATGAGCAGTTCTTC. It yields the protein CASSLGGLSYNEQFF.

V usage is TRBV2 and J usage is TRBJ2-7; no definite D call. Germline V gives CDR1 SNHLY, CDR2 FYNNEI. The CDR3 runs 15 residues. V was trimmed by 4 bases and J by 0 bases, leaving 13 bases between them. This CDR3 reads CASSGRDGSSYEQYF. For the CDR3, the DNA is TGTGCCAGCAGTGGGCGAGACGGATCCTCCTACGAGCAGTACTTC.

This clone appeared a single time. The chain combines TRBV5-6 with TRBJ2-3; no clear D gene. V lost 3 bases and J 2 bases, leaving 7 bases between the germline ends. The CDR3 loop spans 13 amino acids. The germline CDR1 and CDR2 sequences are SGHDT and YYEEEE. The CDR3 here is CASSSSPTDTQYF. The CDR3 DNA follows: TGTGCCAGCAGCTCCTCTCCCACAGATACGCAGTATTTT.

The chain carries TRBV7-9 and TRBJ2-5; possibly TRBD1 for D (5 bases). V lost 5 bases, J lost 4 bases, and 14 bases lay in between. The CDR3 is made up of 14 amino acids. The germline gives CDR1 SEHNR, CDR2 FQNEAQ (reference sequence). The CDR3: CASSKRGLGETQYF. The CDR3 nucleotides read TGTGCCAGCAGCAAAAGGGGTCTGGGAGAGACCCAGTACTTC.

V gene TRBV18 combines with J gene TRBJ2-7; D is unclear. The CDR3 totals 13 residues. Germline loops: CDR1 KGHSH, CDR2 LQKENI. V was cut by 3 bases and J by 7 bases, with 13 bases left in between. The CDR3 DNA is TGTGCCAGCTCACCTATGGACCTGGGTGAGCAGTACTTC. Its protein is CASSPMDLGEQYF. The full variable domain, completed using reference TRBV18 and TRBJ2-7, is NAGVMQNPRHLVRRRGQEARLRCSPMKGHSHVYWYRQLPEEGLKFMVYLQKENIIDESGMPKERFSAEFPKEGPSILRIQQVVRGDSAAYFCASSPMDLGEQYFGPGTRLTVT.

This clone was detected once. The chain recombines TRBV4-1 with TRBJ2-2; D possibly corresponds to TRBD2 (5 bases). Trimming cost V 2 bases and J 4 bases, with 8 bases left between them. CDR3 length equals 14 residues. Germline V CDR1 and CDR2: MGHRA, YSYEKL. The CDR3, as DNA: TGCGCCAGCAGCCAACGGGGATTCACCGGGGAGCTGTTTTTT. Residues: CASSQRGFTGELFF.

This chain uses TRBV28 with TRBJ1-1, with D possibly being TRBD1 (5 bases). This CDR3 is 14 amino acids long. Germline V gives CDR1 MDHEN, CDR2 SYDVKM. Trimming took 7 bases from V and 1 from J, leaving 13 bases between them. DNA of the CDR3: TGTGCCAGCAATATCGACAGCTGGAACACTGAAGCTTTCTTT. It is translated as CASNIDSWNTEAFF. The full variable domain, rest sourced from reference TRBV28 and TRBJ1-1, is DVKVTQSSRYLVKRTGEKVFLECVQDMDHENMFWYRQDPGLGLRLIYFSYDVKMKEKGDIPEGYSVSREKKERFSLILESASTNQTSMYLCASNIDSWNTEAFFGQGTRLTVV.

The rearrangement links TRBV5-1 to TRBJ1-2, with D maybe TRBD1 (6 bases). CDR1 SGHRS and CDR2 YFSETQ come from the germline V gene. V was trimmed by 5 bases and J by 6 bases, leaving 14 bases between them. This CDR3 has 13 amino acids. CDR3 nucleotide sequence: TGCGCCAGCAGACCCGGACAGAACAATGGCTACACCTTC. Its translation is CASRPGQNNGYTF. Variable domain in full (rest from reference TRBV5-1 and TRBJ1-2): KAGVTQTPRYLIKTRGQQVTLSCSPISGHRSVSWYQQTPGQGLQFLFEYFSETQRNKGNFPGRFSGRQFSNSRSEMNVSTLELGDSALYLCASRPGQNNGYTFGSGTRLTVV.

CDR3 bases: TGTGCCAGCAGTTCGCAGGAGCGTCAGCCCCAGCATTTT. It codes for CASSSQERQPQHF. The genes are TRBV6-2 or TRBV6-3 and TRBJ1-5, with no clear D. Between the trimmed V and J ends, which lost 4 bases and 6 bases, there was a span of 10 bases. Germline V CDR1 and CDR2: MNHEY, SVGEGT. The CDR3 totals 13 residues.

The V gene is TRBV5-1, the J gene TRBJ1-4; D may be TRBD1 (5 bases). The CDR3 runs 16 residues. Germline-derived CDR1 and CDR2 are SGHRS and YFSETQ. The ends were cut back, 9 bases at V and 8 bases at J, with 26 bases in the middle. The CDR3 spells CATAQDGTTGGEKLFF. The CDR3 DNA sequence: TGCGCCACAGCCCAGGACGGGACGACCGGAGGCGAAAAACTGTTTTTT. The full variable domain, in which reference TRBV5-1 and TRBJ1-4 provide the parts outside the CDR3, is KAGVTQTPRYLIKTRGQQVTLSCSPISGHRSVSWYQQTPGQGLQFLFEYFSETQRNKGNFPGRFSGRQFSNSRSEMNVSTLELGDSALYLCATAQDGTTGGEKLFFGSGTQLSVL.

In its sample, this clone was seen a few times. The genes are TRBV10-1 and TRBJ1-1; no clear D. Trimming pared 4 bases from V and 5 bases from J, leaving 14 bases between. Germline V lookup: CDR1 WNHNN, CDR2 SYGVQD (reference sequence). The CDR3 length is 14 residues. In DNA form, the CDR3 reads TGCGCCAGCAGTGTTCGGGTAGGTTTGACTGAAGCTTTCTTT. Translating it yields CASSVRVGLTEAFF.

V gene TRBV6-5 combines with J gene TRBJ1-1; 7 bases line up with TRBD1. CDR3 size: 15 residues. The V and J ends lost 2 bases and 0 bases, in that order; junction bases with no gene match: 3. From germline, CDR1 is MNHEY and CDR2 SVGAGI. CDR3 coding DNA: TGTGCCAGCAGTTACGGGACAGTTATGAACACTGAAGCTTTCTTT. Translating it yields CASSYGTVMNTEAFF.

CDR3 loop: CASSLNQQGGYTF. The DNA for the CDR3 is TGTGCCAGCAGCCTGAATCAACAAGGTGGCTACACCTTC. The chain combines TRBV3-1 (or the pseudogene TRBV3-2) with TRBJ1-2; no clear D. The CDR3 runs 13 residues. The germline V gene encodes CDR1 LGHDT and CDR2 YNNKEL (reference sequence). Trimming pared 4 bases from V and 7 bases from J, leaving 13 bases between.

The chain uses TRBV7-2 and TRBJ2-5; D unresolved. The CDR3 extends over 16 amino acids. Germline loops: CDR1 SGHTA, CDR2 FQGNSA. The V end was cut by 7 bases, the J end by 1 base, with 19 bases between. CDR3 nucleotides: TGTGCCAGCACCCCGTCCCGGGCTCACACCCAAGAGACCCAGTACTTC. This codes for CASTPSRAHTQETQYF.